The T cell receptor beta chain under discussion was sequenced for a study of T cell responses to AZD1222 COVID-19 vaccine. The CDR3 runs to 17 residues. V lost 4 bases, J lost 0 bases, and 13 bases lay in between. Germline V gives CDR1 SEHNR, CDR2 FQNEAQ (reference sequence). The table came from immunoSEQ multiplex PCR; TCRdb's copy has only in-frame clones and leaves some out. Counted here are some 36,000 clones, roughly nine tenths occurring once; the ten biggest clones make up approximately 7%. The study, taken as a whole, reports: Most donors were white British, females outnumbered males, and clonal diversity was possibly underestimated. Without day 14 samples, only post-peak T cell repertoires were studied. With dominance at 160-218 and 743-854, vaccine-associated CD4 TCRs spanned spike.

About this clone: The antigen is not known.

The chain recombines TRBV7-9 with TRBJ1-6; possibly TRBD1 for D (5 bases). The sequenced sample was peripheral blood, obtained on day 0 of AZD1222 vaccination. This TCR was sampled from an adult in good health. The CDR3 loop is CASSSSAGGSYNSPLHF. The CDR3 bases are TGTGCCAGCAGCTCTAGCGCGGGGGGCTCCTATAATTCACCCCTCCACTTT. The complete variable domain, with remaining parts taken from reference TRBV7-9 and TRBJ1-6, reads DTGVSQNPRHKITKRGQNVTFRCDPISEHNRLYWYRQTLGQGPEFLTYFQNEAQLEKSRLLSDRFSAERPKGSFSTLEIQRTEQGDSAMYLCASSSSAGGSYNSPLHFGNGTRLTVT.